This entry features one TCR beta chain sequence. No antigen is known for it. V was clipped by 0 bases and J by 2 bases, with 11 bases between them. CDR1 and CDR2 from the germline V gene are MNHEY and SVGEGT. This CDR3 is built from 15 residues. The table came from immunoSEQ multiplex PCR; TCRdb's copy has only in-frame clones and leaves some out. The data show approximately 110,000 clones, with about 89% seen just once and 4.4% held by the top ten. This sample is drawn from a study of T cell responses to AZD1222 COVID-19 vaccine. Regarding the study as a whole: Reportedly, nearly half of unique spike TCRs recognized epitopes outside B.1.351/B.1.1.7 mutations. Females outnumbered males among donors, who were mostly white British; clonal diversity was possibly underestimated.

The sample in question was peripheral blood, obtained 28 days after the second AZD1222 dose. This TCR derives from an adult who received the AZD1222 COVID-19 vaccine. This chain joins TRBV6-2 or TRBV6-3 and TRBJ2-7; unclear D gene. The CDR3 is CASSYSISTPYEQYF. CDR3 bases: TGTGCCAGCAGTTACTCGATTTCAACTCCCTACGAGCAGTACTTC.